These 32 T cell receptor beta chains originate from one sample sequenced in a study of human T cells and chemical hapten exposure. As to time point: patch test 1, 2 weeks after DPC sensitization. Treatment defined: therapeutic diphenylcyclopropenone sensitization with weekly scalp DPC. Each CDR3 protein gets one entry after TCRdb re-called the RACE reads with MiXCR. The sample holds fewer than 500,000 distinct CDR3 sequences; approximately 4.4% are singletons and the top ten take approximately 2.5%. The sample was whole blood, taken in connection with sensitization to the hapten diphenylcyclopropenone (DPC). These receptors came from a woman aged 50 to 60 with alopecia areata. Some clones in this sample may be carry-over from other donors' samples.

The chain links TRBV19 to TRBJ2-7, with TRBD1 matching 8 bases. Germline assignment: CDR1 LNHDA and CDR2 SQIVND (reference sequence). Losses at the gene ends were 4 bases for V and 6 bases for J; bases not matched to a gene: 5. The CDR3 extends over 13 amino acids. The CDR3 loop is CASSTTRGREQYF. The DNA of the CDR3 is TGTGCCAGTAGTACGACCAGGGGGCGCGAGCAGTACTTC.

This clonotype occurred a few times. This rearrangement joins TRBV12-3 or TRBV12-4 to TRBJ1-5; tentative D call: TRBD1 (5 bases). V was shortened by 4 bases and J by 9 bases, with 19 bases between the two germline ends. The CDR3 consists of 15 residues. The CDR3 coding sequence is TGTGCCAGCAGTTCGGAGGAGGGGCACCACTGGCCCCAGCATTTT. Residues: CASSSEEGHHWPQHF.

This clonotype was detected many times. The V gene is TRBV30, the J gene TRBJ1-5; TRBD1 might be the D (6 bases). Trimming stripped 0 bases from V and 1 base from J, with 10 bases between. The V gene's germline CDR1 is GTSNPN and CDR2 SVGIG (reference sequence). The length of the CDR3 is 15 residues. CDR3 region: CAWSVRGGSNQPQHF. The CDR3 bases are TGTGCCTGGAGTGTAAGAGGGGGAAGCAATCAGCCCCAGCATTTT.

This chain joins TRBV7-6 and TRBJ2-3; D is unclear. CDR1 is SGHVS, CDR2 FNYEAQ, per germline. The CDR3 consists of 17 residues. Between the trimmed V and J ends, which lost 5 bases and 1 base, there was a span of 19 bases. The CDR3 DNA follows: TGTGCCAGCAGCCCCCGATATCGCGAATTGGGCACAGATACGCAGTATTTT. It is translated as CASSPRYRELGTDTQYF.

This clonotype was counted at least ten times. The chain links TRBV9 to TRBJ2-1; D could derive from TRBD1 or TRBD2 (5 bases each). CDR1 is SGDLS and CDR2 is YYNGEE in the germline V gene. This CDR3 region has 13 residues. V gave up 4 bases and J gave up 5 bases, with 10 bases separating them. CDR3 bases: TGTGCCAGCAGCCGGGACCCACACAATGAGCAGTTCTTC. Its translation: CASSRDPHNEQFF.

This clonotype was found a few times. V usage is TRBV7-6 and J usage is TRBJ1-4; 9 positions agree with TRBD1. Germline CDR1 SGHVS, CDR2 FNYEAQ. The length of the CDR3 is 16 residues. Trimming took 5 bases from V and 6 from J; bases not matched to a gene: 10. CDR3 protein: CASSPGTGRLHEKLFF. The CDR3 DNA reads as TGTGCCAGCAGCCCTGGGACAGGGCGTTTGCATGAAAAACTGTTTTTT.

This rearrangement joins TRBV7-9 to TRBJ2-3; D not certain. V lost 3 bases, J lost 1 base, and 11 bases lay in between. Germline V gene sequence: CDR1 SEHNR, CDR2 FQNEAQ (reference sequence). The CDR3 runs 15 residues. The CDR3 bases are TGTGCCAGCAGCTTGGGTGGTCTGGGCACAGATACGCAGTATTTT. Translation gives CASSLGGLGTDTQYF.

Many counts were recorded for this clonotype. This chain uses TRBV9 with TRBJ1-2, with unresolved D. The CDR3 extends over 15 amino acids. In germline, CDR1 is SGDLS, CDR2 YYNGEE. Trimming pared 0 bases from V and 0 bases from J, leaving 9 bases between. The CDR3 loop reads CASSVAQQANYGYTF. The CDR3 DNA follows: TGTGCCAGCAGCGTAGCGCAACAAGCTAACTATGGCTACACCTTC.

The chain combines TRBV20-1 with TRBJ2-7; D might be TRBD1 (5 bases). Germline V gene sequence: CDR1 DFQATT, CDR2 SNEGSKA (reference sequence). The CDR3 loop spans 13 amino acids. The germline V and J ends were trimmed by 3 bases and 2 bases, with 11 bases remaining between them. In nucleotides, the CDR3 is TGCAGTGCTAGCTTCCCAGGGACCTACGAGCAGTACTTC. It codes for CSASFPGTYEQYF.

The chain recombines TRBV7-6 with TRBJ2-3; 9 bases are shared with TRBD2. Germline CDR1 and CDR2: SGHVS and FNYEAQ. The length of the CDR3 is 19 residues. After removal of 0 bases from V and 2 bases from J, the junction contained 12 bases not matched to a gene. CDR3 amino acids: CASSLAVLGLARFTDTQYF. DNA for the CDR3: TGTGCCAGCAGCTTAGCCGTCCTCGGACTAGCGAGATTCACAGATACGCAGTATTTT.

This clonotype was observed at least ten times. This chain uses TRBV25-1 with TRBJ2-1; 8 positions agree with TRBD1. CDR3 length: 11 amino acids. The J segment lost 7 bases and the V segment lost 8 bases, leaving 1 base of the junction unmatched. Germline V lookup: CDR1 MGHDK, CDR2 SYGVNS. CDR3 bases: TGTGCCAGCGACAGGGGAAATGAGCAGTTCTTC. Amino acid sequence: CASDRGNEQFF.

The chain has TRBV7-8 and TRBJ2-5; the D call may be TRBD1 or TRBD2 (5 bases each). The CDR3 is made up of 15 amino acids. V was pared by 1 base and J by 1 base, with 10 bases between. Germline assignment: CDR1 SGHVS and CDR2 FQNEAQ. The CDR3: CASSLDGGPQETQYF. The CDR3 DNA reads TGTGCCAGCAGCTTAGATGGGGGACCCCAAGAGACCCAGTACTTC.

This clonotype showed up just a few times. The rearrangement uses TRBV2 and TRBJ1-2; D remains ambiguous. This CDR3 has 13 residues. Per germline, CDR1 SNHLY and CDR2 FYNNEI. Deletions cut 4 bases from V and 1 base from J, with 7 bases between. CDR3 residues: CASSGSLNYGYTF. CDR3 sequence (DNA): TGTGCCAGCAGTGGGTCCCTTAACTATGGCTACACCTTC.

Many counts were recorded for this clonotype. The V gene is TRBV5-1, the J gene TRBJ1-4; D not resolved. The V and J ends lost 0 bases and 4 bases respectively, with 7 bases between them. The V gene's germline CDR1 is SGHRS and CDR2 YFSETQ. The CDR3 has 14 amino acids. In DNA form, the CDR3 reads TGCGCCAGCAGCTTGGTGGGTTTTAATGAAAAACTGTTTTTT. Translated, it gives CASSLVGFNEKLFF.

This clonotype appeared a few times. The rearrangement links TRBV29-1 to TRBJ1-2; 8 bases are shared with TRBD1. J lost 3 bases, V lost 7 bases, and 7 bases had no gene match. CDR1 is SQVTM, CDR2 ANQGSEA, per germline. This CDR3 spans 13 amino acids. The CDR3 DNA sequence: TGCAGCGCCTCGACAGGGGTAGACTATGGCTACACCTTC. Its translation: CSASTGVDYGYTF.

V and J are TRBV6-5 and TRBJ1-6, with 9 bases fitting TRBD1. J lost 6 bases, V lost 6 bases, and 12 bases had no gene match. The CDR3 runs 17 residues. Germline CDR1 reads MNHEY; CDR2 reads SVGAGI. The CDR3 DNA sequence: TGTGCCAGCAGACCCATACAGGGGGCATTTACTAATTCACCCCTCCACTTT. Protein: CASRPIQGAFTNSPLHF.

The chain carries TRBV27 and TRBJ2-3, with D perhaps matching TRBD2 (5 bases). Germline-derived CDR1 and CDR2 are MNHEY and SMNVEV (reference sequence). The CDR3 is made up of 15 amino acids. The germline V and J ends were trimmed by 2 bases and 5 bases, with 14 bases remaining between them. CDR3 sequence (DNA): TGTGCCAGCAGTTTAATGAGGGCCCTCGAAGATACGCAGTATTTT. It specifies CASSLMRALEDTQYF.

In its sample, this clonotype was seen a few times. The V gene is TRBV3-1, the J gene TRBJ1-5; 9 bases fit TRBD1. The CDR3 contains 15 residues. Per germline, CDR1 LGHDT and CDR2 YNNKEL (reference sequence). Trimming removed 2 bases from V and 5 bases from J; junction bases left unmatched: 4. The CDR3 DNA sequence: TGTGCCAGCAGCCAAAGGGGACAGGGCTATCAGCCCCAGCATTTT. Translating it yields CASSQRGQGYQPQHF.

This clonotype was picked up many times. The chain is built from TRBV5-1 and TRBJ1-2; D uncertain. V was cut by 0 bases and J by 4 bases, with 13 bases left in between. The length of the CDR3 is 15 residues. Germline loops: CDR1 SGHRS, CDR2 YFSETQ. The CDR3 DNA is TGCGCCAGCAGCTTGGATACTTCACTCCCCTATGGCTACACCTTC. Its protein product is CASSLDTSLPYGYTF. The full variable domain, with the rest looked up from reference TRBV5-1 and TRBJ1-2, is KAGVTQTPRYLIKTRGQQVTLSCSPISGHRSVSWYQQTPGQGLQFLFEYFSETQRNKGNFPGRFSGRQFSNSRSEMNVSTLELGDSALYLCASSLDTSLPYGYTFGSGTRLTVV.

This clonotype was picked up a small number of times. V and J are TRBV4-1 and TRBJ2-1; D call uncertain. Germline V CDR1 and CDR2: MGHRA, YSYEKL. V shed 0 bases and J shed 10 bases, with 13 bases lying between them. This CDR3 contains 14 residues. The CDR3 sequence: CASSQDVRAWEQFF. Written as DNA, the CDR3 is TGCGCCAGCAGCCAAGATGTAAGAGCGTGGGAGCAGTTCTTC.

This clonotype was seen many times. The CDR3 nucleotides read TGTGCCAGCAGCTTAGCTACAGATAACTATGGCTACACCTTC. This encodes CASSLATDNYGYTF. This chain connects TRBV7-9 to TRBJ1-2; D gene uncertain. The CDR3 length is 14 residues. Per germline, CDR1 SEHNR and CDR2 FQNEAQ (reference sequence). Trimming took 0 bases from V and 1 from J, leaving 6 bases between them.

To note about this clonotype: One end of the junction is discordant with germline, which a read error may explain. V and J are TRBV7-9 and TRBJ2-5; TRBD2 might be the D (6 bases). CDR1 is SEHNR and CDR2 is FQNEAQ in the germline V gene (reference sequence). The CDR3 has 13 residues. The CDR3 here is CASRLGTPETQYF. The CDR3 DNA is TGTGCCAGCAGGTTAGGGACTCCGGAGACCCAGTACTTC. Full variable domain (missing parts from reference TRBV7-9 and TRBJ2-5): DTGVSQNPRHKITKRGQNVTFRCDPISEHNRLYWYRQTLGQGPEFLTYFQNEAQLEKSRLLSDRFSAERPKGSFSTLEIQRTEQGDSAMYLCASRLGTPETQYFGPGTRLLVL.

This clonotype was counted only a few times. The V gene is TRBV2, the J gene TRBJ2-7; TRBD1 matches 7 bases. Germline trimming cut 7 bases from V and 3 bases from J; bases unmatched to any gene: 12. This CDR3 is built from 15 residues. Germline V CDR1 and CDR2: SNHLY, FYNNEI. The CDR3 nucleotides are TGTGCCAGCATCAAGGGACAGACAGAACTCTACGAGCAGTACTTC. It specifies CASIKGQTELYEQYF.

This clonotype was found many times. The J gene is TRBJ1-5, the V gene TRBV7-9; tentatively, D is TRBD1 (5 bases). The CDR3 totals 16 residues. The V end lost 5 bases, the J end lost 4 bases, and 18 bases lay between the germline ends. From germline, CDR1 is SEHNR and CDR2 FQNEAQ (reference sequence). The CDR3, as DNA: TGTGCCAGCAGCCATACTTTCGCGGGACTTAATCAGCCCCAGCATTTT. Translating gives CASSHTFAGLNQPQHF.

The J gene is TRBJ2-5, the V gene TRBV2, with TRBD1 identical over 10 bases. This CDR3 contains 14 residues. J lost 4 bases, V lost 6 bases, and 5 bases had no gene match. Germline assignment: CDR1 SNHLY and CDR2 FYNNEI. The CDR3 is CASRRQGAGETQYF. The CDR3 DNA reads TGTGCCAGCAGGAGACAGGGGGCCGGAGAGACCCAGTACTTC.

This clonotype was seen ten or more times. This chain connects TRBV7-3 to TRBJ2-4; D may be TRBD2 (6 bases). Per germline, CDR1 SGHTA and CDR2 FQGTGA. Trimming cost V 5 bases and J 5 bases, with 19 bases left between them. CDR3 length: 16 residues. The CDR3 DNA sequence: TGTGCCAGCAGCGCCCGGGAGCACCTCTTCGAAAACATTCAGTACTTC. It encodes CASSAREHLFENIQYF.

This clonotype was picked up a small number of times. This chain connects TRBV5-6 to TRBJ1-6; D call uncertain. The CDR3 length is 12 residues. Germline CDR1 is SGHDT and CDR2 is YYEEEE. Between the trimmed V and J ends, which lost 0 bases and 14 bases, there was a span of 9 bases. The CDR3 DNA reads as TGTGCCAGCAGCTTGGTCAGCGGAGCCCTCCACTTT. It translates to CASSLVSGALHF.

The table lists this clonotype with a few counts. CDR3 sequence (DNA): TGTGCCAGCAGTCCTACTAGCCCCCTCTCCTACAATGAGCAGTTCTTC. It is translated as CASSPTSPLSYNEQFF. This chain links TRBV6-2 or TRBV6-3 with TRBJ2-1, with D perhaps matching TRBD2 (6 bases). Germline values: CDR1 MNHEY, CDR2 SVGEGT. The CDR3 spans 16 residues. Trimming pared 5 bases from V and 0 bases from J, leaving 14 bases between.

This chain connects TRBV12-3 or TRBV12-4 to TRBJ1-5; D is undetermined. The CDR3 consists of 14 residues. V lost 6 bases and J 4 bases, leaving 13 bases between the germline ends. The chain's CDR3 is CASSRAVLNQPQHF. The CDR3 nucleotides read TGTGCCAGCAGCCGGGCCGTTCTAAATCAGCCCCAGCATTTT.

This clonotype showed up many times. The rearrangement links TRBV28 to TRBJ2-7; D gene uncertain. This CDR3 region has 11 residues. Trimming pared 5 bases from V and 3 bases from J, leaving 5 bases between. From germline, CDR1 is MDHEN and CDR2 SYDVKM. CDR3 DNA: TGTGCCAGCAGTCTCCTCTACGAGCAGTACTTC. It translates to CASSLLYEQYF.

This chain uses TRBV7-3 with TRBJ1-1; 9 positions match TRBD1. Germline V CDR1 and CDR2: SGHTA, FQGTGA. With 2 bases clipped from V and 9 bases from J, the junction kept 10 bases outside the gene matches. The CDR3 spans 15 residues. The DNA for the CDR3 is TGTGCCAGCAGCTTAGGCGGTGTTCACAGGGGGCAAGCTTTCTTT. Amino acids: CASSLGGVHRGQAFF.

This clonotype was seen more than once but under ten times. The chain is built from TRBV6-6 and TRBJ1-5; D is perhaps TRBD1 (6 bases). Trimming shortened V by 7 bases and J by 10 bases, and 11 bases separated the two germline ends. Germline assignment: CDR1 MNHNY and CDR2 SVGAGI (reference sequence). This CDR3 has 11 residues. This CDR3 reads CASTLGGPQHF. The CDR3 DNA follows: TGTGCCAGCACCCTGGGGGGCCCCCAGCATTTT.